A selection of T cell receptor beta chains follows, all from one sample in a study of glioma-infiltrating T cells. In TCRdb, the multiplex PCR reads were re-called with MiXCR into one record per CDR3 protein. The sample yields 300,000 to 400,000 distinct CDR3 sequences, around 38% seen once. The sample consisted of glioma tissue, nonneoplastic brain tissue, or PBMCs (not recorded which). The receptor set was obtained from a human donor with low-grade glioma or glioblastoma, undergoing nonglioma brain surgery, or in good health (not recorded which). The CDR3 runs from the conserved cysteine through the conserved F or W. Each record gives: clone size, J gene, D gene, V gene, CDR3 DNA, CDR3 protein. D genes are given only for firm matches. A row's size may be missing; if present it is once, few, many or a size class.

abundance: .; j_gene: TRBJ2-3; d_gene: .; v_gene: TRBV7-9; CDR3nt: TGTGCCACGGGGGCTAGCGGAACAGATACGCAGTATTTT; CDR3aa: CATGASGTDTQYF
abundance: once; j_gene: TRBJ2-2; d_gene: TRBD1; v_gene: TRBV27; CDR3nt: TGTGCCGGTAAAGCCGGGACAGGGGGTGGGAACACCGGGGAGCTGTTTTTT; CDR3aa: CAGKAGTGGGNTGELFF
abundance: .; j_gene: TRBJ2-3; d_gene: .; v_gene: TRBV10-2; CDR3nt: TGCGCCAGCAGTGATGGCAGGGGATCTGCGCAGTATTTT; CDR3aa: CASSDGRGSAQYF
abundance: .; j_gene: TRBJ2-6; d_gene: .; v_gene: TRBV27; CDR3nt: TGTGCCAGCAGTTTATTTCCCGGGGCGGCTGGGGCCAACGTCCTGACTTTC; CDR3aa: CASSLFPGAAGANVLTF
abundance: .; j_gene: TRBJ2-3; d_gene: TRBD2; v_gene: TRBV18; CDR3nt: TGTGCCAGCTCACCAATTACTAGCGGGACGAACACAGATACGCAGTATTTT; CDR3aa: CASSPITSGTNTDTQYF
abundance: .; j_gene: TRBJ2-7; d_gene: TRBD2; v_gene: TRBV12-3/TRBV12-4; CDR3nt: TGTGCCAGCAGTTTATATGGGGGGGGGAACTCCTACGAGCAGTACTTC; CDR3aa: CASSLYGGGNSYEQYF
abundance: once; j_gene: TRBJ2-1; d_gene: .; v_gene: TRBV12-3/TRBV12-4; CDR3nt: TGTGCCAGCAGGCTCCAAGCGGTCTCCTACAATGAGCAGTTCTTC; CDR3aa: CASRLQAVSYNEQFF
abundance: many; j_gene: TRBJ2-7; d_gene: .; v_gene: TRBV6-2/TRBV6-3; CDR3nt: TGTGCCAGCAGCCGACAGGCGATCGAGCAGTACTTC; CDR3aa: CASSRQAIEQYF
abundance: .; j_gene: TRBJ2-7; d_gene: .; v_gene: TRBV4-1; CDR3nt: TGCGCCAGCAGCCCCTCAACAGGGAGCCCCTACGAGCAGTACTTC; CDR3aa: CASSPSTGSPYEQYF
abundance: .; j_gene: TRBJ2-2; d_gene: .; v_gene: TRBV24-1; CDR3nt: TGTGCCACCAGTGACTACAGGAACACCGGGGAGCTGTTTTTT; CDR3aa: CATSDYRNTGELFF
abundance: .; j_gene: TRBJ2-7; d_gene: .; v_gene: TRBV24-1; CDR3nt: TGTGCCACCAGTGATTCGGACAGAGACTACGAGCAGTACTTC; CDR3aa: CATSDSDRDYEQYF
abundance: .; j_gene: TRBJ1-6; d_gene: .; v_gene: TRBV7-2; CDR3nt: TGTGCCAGCAGCTTAGTAGCCACTCCGAAGTATAATTCACCCCTCCACTTT; CDR3aa: CASSLVATPKYNSPLHF
abundance: .; j_gene: TRBJ2-4; d_gene: TRBD1; v_gene: TRBV27; CDR3nt: TGTGCCAGCAGTTATAACCGTTACAGGGGAAGTGGAAACATTCAGTACTTC; CDR3aa: CASSYNRYRGSGNIQYF
abundance: .; j_gene: TRBJ2-2; d_gene: TRBD2; v_gene: TRBV14; CDR3nt: TGTGCCAGCAGTCCCGGACTAGCGGCCGGGGAGCTGTTTTTT; CDR3aa: CASSPGLAAGELFF
abundance: .; j_gene: TRBJ1-2; d_gene: TRBD1; v_gene: TRBV28; CDR3nt: TGTGCCAGCAGATGGGGGACAGATTTTAGCTACACCTTC; CDR3aa: CASRWGTDFSYTF
abundance: .; j_gene: TRBJ2-1; d_gene: .; v_gene: TRBV6-2/TRBV6-3; CDR3nt: TGTCCCAGCAGTTACTCGATGGAGCCAGGGTGGAACAATGAGCAGTTCTTC; CDR3aa: CPSSYSMEPGWNNEQFF
abundance: .; j_gene: TRBJ1-6; d_gene: .; v_gene: TRBV4-2; CDR3nt: TGTGCCAGCAGCCAAGAATCGGTAGTAGATTCACCCCTCCACTTT; CDR3aa: CASSQESVVDSPLHF
abundance: few; j_gene: TRBJ2-1; d_gene: TRBD1; v_gene: TRBV28; CDR3nt: TGTGCCAGCAGACCCCGGGACAGAATGTACAATGAGCAGTTCTTC; CDR3aa: CASRPRDRMYNEQFF
abundance: many; j_gene: TRBJ1-5; d_gene: TRBD1; v_gene: TRBV28; CDR3nt: TGTGCCAGCAGCCAACAACAGGGGTGGCAGCCCCAGCATTTT; CDR3aa: CASSQQQGWQPQHF
abundance: few; j_gene: TRBJ2-7; d_gene: .; v_gene: TRBV10-3; CDR3nt: TGTGCCATCAGTGCAGCTAGCTCCTACGAGCAGTACTTC; CDR3aa: CAISAASSYEQYF
abundance: .; j_gene: TRBJ1-6; d_gene: TRBD1; v_gene: TRBV27; CDR3nt: TGTGCCAGCAGTTCCCTAAACCCCCAGGGGGTAGGCTCACCCCTCCACTTT; CDR3aa: CASSSLNPQGVGSPLHF
abundance: few; j_gene: TRBJ2-1; d_gene: .; v_gene: TRBV6-1; CDR3nt: TGTGCCAGCAGTGAAGAAGATTCCAATGAGCAGTTCTTC; CDR3aa: CASSEEDSNEQFF
abundance: few; j_gene: TRBJ2-1; d_gene: .; v_gene: TRBV5-1; CDR3nt: TGCGCCAGCAGCTGGACCCGAAATGAGCAGTTCTTC; CDR3aa: CASSWTRNEQFF
abundance: many; j_gene: TRBJ2-1; d_gene: .; v_gene: TRBV10-3; CDR3nt: TGTGCCATCAGTGAGTCTCGGGAGTGGAACAATGAGCAGTTCTTC; CDR3aa: CAISESREWNNEQFF
abundance: .; j_gene: TRBJ1-1; d_gene: .; v_gene: TRBV5-1; CDR3nt: TGCGCCAGCAGCTTGGCCGGGGCAGGGGCTGAAGCTTTCTTT; CDR3aa: CASSLAGAGAEAFF
abundance: once; j_gene: TRBJ2-7; d_gene: .; v_gene: TRBV20-1; CDR3nt: TGCAGTGCCCACCGACGAGGGACGGGCGACGAGCAGTACTTC; CDR3aa: CSAHRRGTGDEQYF
abundance: few; j_gene: TRBJ2-1; d_gene: .; v_gene: TRBV20-1; CDR3nt: TGCAGTGCTAGAGACCACATAGCGGACTCCTACAATGAGCAGTTCTTC; CDR3aa: CSARDHIADSYNEQFF
abundance: many; j_gene: TRBJ2-1; d_gene: TRBD1; v_gene: TRBV6-2/TRBV6-3; CDR3nt: TGTGCCAGCAGGAGGGGACAGGGTAGTAATGAGCAGTTCTTC; CDR3aa: CASRRGQGSNEQFF
abundance: .; j_gene: TRBJ1-5; d_gene: .; v_gene: TRBV6-2/TRBV6-3; CDR3nt: TGTGCCAGCAGTTACCACGGGGAGCTATATCAGCCCCAGCATTTT; CDR3aa: CASSYHGELYQPQHF
abundance: .; j_gene: TRBJ1-5; d_gene: .; v_gene: TRBV18; CDR3nt: TGTGCCAGCTCACCACCGACAATAAATCAGCCCCAGCATTTT; CDR3aa: CASSPPTINQPQHF
abundance: few; j_gene: TRBJ1-1; d_gene: .; v_gene: TRBV7-2; CDR3nt: TGTGCCAGCAGCTTGACACCACGCACTGAAGCTTTCTTT; CDR3aa: CASSLTPRTEAFF
abundance: few; j_gene: TRBJ2-3; d_gene: .; v_gene: TRBV20-1; CDR3nt: TGCAGTGCTAGAGAAATCCAATCCGCCACAGATACGCAGTATTTT; CDR3aa: CSAREIQSATDTQYF
abundance: few; j_gene: TRBJ2-6; d_gene: .; v_gene: TRBV28; CDR3nt: TGTGCCAGCGCACCAGCCTCCGGGGCCAACGTCCTGACTTTC; CDR3aa: CASAPASGANVLTF
abundance: .; j_gene: TRBJ1-1; d_gene: .; v_gene: TRBV20-1; CDR3nt: TGCAGTGACAGACGGGGGGCGAGCACTGAAGCTTTCTTT; CDR3aa: CSDRRGASTEAFF
abundance: .; j_gene: TRBJ2-5; d_gene: .; v_gene: TRBV6-2/TRBV6-3; CDR3nt: TGTGCCACCCGACAGGCCACAGAGACCCAGTACTTC; CDR3aa: CATRQATETQYF
abundance: .; j_gene: TRBJ2-7; d_gene: .; v_gene: TRBV7-2; CDR3nt: TGTGCCAGCAGCCGGGGCGGTCGGAGCTCCTACGAGCAGTACTTC; CDR3aa: CASSRGGRSSYEQYF
abundance: .; j_gene: TRBJ1-1; d_gene: .; v_gene: TRBV12-3/TRBV12-4; CDR3nt: TGTGCCAGCAGTTTAGAGGTAACTGAAGCTTTGTTT; CDR3aa: CASSLEVTEALF
abundance: .; j_gene: TRBJ2-1; d_gene: TRBD2; v_gene: TRBV12-3/TRBV12-4; CDR3nt: TGTGCCAGCAGTCCAGTGGGCGGGAGACGGTTCTTC; CDR3aa: CASSPVGGRRFF
abundance: .; j_gene: TRBJ1-2; d_gene: .; v_gene: TRBV20-1; CDR3nt: TGCAGTGCTAGATCCTGCACAGGGCATGGCTACACCTTC; CDR3aa: CSARSCTGHGYTF
abundance: .; j_gene: TRBJ2-2; d_gene: .; v_gene: TRBV25-1; CDR3nt: TGTGGCAGCCGCCCAAACGGGACTCCCGGCGGGGAGCTGTTTTTT; CDR3aa: CGSRPNGTPGGELFF
abundance: .; j_gene: TRBJ2-5; d_gene: .; v_gene: TRBV7-9; CDR3nt: TGTGCCAGCAGCGCTACCCCAACCCAGTACTTC; CDR3aa: CASSATPTQYF
abundance: few; j_gene: TRBJ2-1; d_gene: .; v_gene: TRBV25-1; CDR3nt: TGTGCCAGCAGATCAGGATATTACAATGAGCAGTTCTTC; CDR3aa: CASRSGYYNEQFF
abundance: .; j_gene: TRBJ2-7; d_gene: .; v_gene: TRBV20-1; CDR3nt: TGCAGTGCTAGACACCCGAACTCCTACGATCAGTACTTC; CDR3aa: CSARHPNSYDQYF
abundance: .; j_gene: TRBJ1-2; d_gene: .; v_gene: TRBV18; CDR3nt: TGTGCCAGCTCACCGGTTCGGGTGGGAGAGAGCTATGGCTACACCTTC; CDR3aa: CASSPVRVGESYGYTF
abundance: .; j_gene: TRBJ2-7; d_gene: .; v_gene: TRBV19; CDR3nt: TGTGCCAGTAGTATCAACGAAGGGTACGAGCAGTACTTC; CDR3aa: CASSINEGYEQYF
abundance: few; j_gene: TRBJ2-1; d_gene: .; v_gene: TRBV4-1; CDR3nt: TGCGCCAGCAGCCAAGAACAGGGAACCTACAATGAGCAGTTCTTC; CDR3aa: CASSQEQGTYNEQFF
abundance: .; j_gene: TRBJ1-1; d_gene: .; v_gene: TRBV3-1; CDR3nt: TGTGCCAGCAGCCCAAGAGCGAGGGATAAGTGGACTGAAGCTTTCTTT; CDR3aa: CASSPRARDKWTEAFF
abundance: .; j_gene: TRBJ2-3; d_gene: TRBD1; v_gene: TRBV20-1; CDR3nt: TGCAGTGTCGAGAGGGGGCTCCTCACAGATACGCAGTATTTT; CDR3aa: CSVERGLLTDTQYF
abundance: .; j_gene: TRBJ2-3; d_gene: TRBD2; v_gene: TRBV24-1; CDR3nt: TGTGCCACCAGTGCCCCTGGGACTAGGATGGATACGCAGTATTTT; CDR3aa: CATSAPGTRMDTQYF
abundance: .; j_gene: TRBJ2-6; d_gene: TRBD2; v_gene: TRBV6-5; CDR3nt: TGTGCCAGCAGTTACTCAAGCGGGATTGGGGCCAACGTCCTGACTTTC; CDR3aa: CASSYSSGIGANVLTF
abundance: .; j_gene: TRBJ2-1; d_gene: .; v_gene: TRBV4-1; CDR3nt: TGCGCCAGCAGCCAAACGGACTTCACGGAGAATGAGCAGTTCTTC; CDR3aa: CASSQTDFTENEQFF
abundance: many; j_gene: TRBJ1-1; d_gene: TRBD1; v_gene: TRBV27; CDR3nt: TGTGCCAGCAGGCGACAGGGGACACTGAACACTGAAGCTTTCTTT; CDR3aa: CASRRQGTLNTEAFF